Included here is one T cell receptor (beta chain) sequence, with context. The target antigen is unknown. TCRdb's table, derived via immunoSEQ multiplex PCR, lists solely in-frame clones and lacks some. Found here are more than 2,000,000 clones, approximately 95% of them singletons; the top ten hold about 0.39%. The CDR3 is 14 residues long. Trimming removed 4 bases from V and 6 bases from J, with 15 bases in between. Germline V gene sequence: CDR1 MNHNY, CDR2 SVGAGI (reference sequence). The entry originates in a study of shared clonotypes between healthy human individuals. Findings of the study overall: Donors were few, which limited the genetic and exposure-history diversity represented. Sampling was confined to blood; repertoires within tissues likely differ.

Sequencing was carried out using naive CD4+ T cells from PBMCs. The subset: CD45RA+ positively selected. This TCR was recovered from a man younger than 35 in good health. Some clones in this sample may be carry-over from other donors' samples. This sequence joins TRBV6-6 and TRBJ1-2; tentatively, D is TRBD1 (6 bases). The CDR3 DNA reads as TGTGCCAGCAGTTTCTTCAGGGGCGCGGATGGCTACACCTTC. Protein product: CASSFFRGADGYTF.